The rows below give T cell receptor beta chains drawn from one sample of a study of cytomegalovirus exposure and HLA in healthy donors. Repertoires were generated with immunoSEQ multiplex PCR, while TCRdb's copy carries only in-frame clones and drops some. This sample contains about 55,000 clones. Sequencing was carried out using PBMCs. Receptor source: a man aged 50-59 years in good health and CMV-seropositive. Each CDR3 is given with its conserved first and last residue. A D gene is named only where the DNA matches it firmly.

J	V	D	DNA	CDR3
TRBJ2-7	TRBV28	TRBD1	TGTGCCAGCAGGAGGACAGGGGGCAGGCACGAGCAGTACTTC	CASRRTGGRHEQYF
TRBJ2-3	TRBV6-1	.	TGTGCCAGCCGACAGGAACCAGATACGCAGTATTTT	CASRQEPDTQYF
TRBJ1-2	TRBV5-6	TRBD1	TGTGCCAGCAGTGGGACAGGGGGGCGTTCCGACTACACCTTC	CASSGTGGRSDYTF
TRBJ2-1	TRBV5-6	TRBD1	TGTGCCAGCAGCGTCCGGGACAGGGCCTACAATGAGCAGTTCTTC	CASSVRDRAYNEQFF
TRBJ2-1	TRBV4-2	TRBD2	TGTGCCAGCAGCCAAGGAGCGGGGGGCTCCGACAATGAGCAGTTCTTC	CASSQGAGGSDNEQFF
TRBJ2-2	TRBV11-2	.	TGTGCCAGCAGCCCCCTGAGACTCTTCACCGGGGAGCTGTTTTTT	CASSPLRLFTGELFF
TRBJ1-5	TRBV4-1	TRBD1	TGCGCCAGCAGCCAAGGTACAGGGGCCTGGGGCAATCAGCCCCAGCATTTT	CASSQGTGAWGNQPQHF
TRBJ1-1	TRBV30	.	TGTGCCTGGAGGCGGGAGACCACTGAAGCTTTCTTT	CAWRRETTEAFF
TRBJ2-1	TRBV4-1	TRBD2	TGCGCCAGCAGCCAAGAGGCTAGCGGCGACAATGAGCAGTTCTTC	CASSQEASGDNEQFF
TRBJ2-1	TRBV4-1	.	TGCGCCAGCAGCCAAGAAGTCGCACGGGCAGGGAACAATGAGCAGTTCTTC	CASSQEVARAGNNEQFF
TRBJ2-5	TRBV6-5	TRBD2	TGTGCCAGCAGACGGGGACTAGCGATAGGGGAGACCCAGTACTTC	CASRRGLAIGETQYF
TRBJ2-7	TRBV12-5	TRBD2	TGTGCTAGTGCCCTCGGCTCGGGGGGGGAGACCTACGAGCAGTACTTC	CASALGSGGETYEQYF
TRBJ1-3	TRBV28	.	TGTGCCAGCCAATCTGGAAACACCATATATTTT	CASQSGNTIYF
TRBJ1-1	TRBV7-3	TRBD1	TGTGCCAGCAGCTTAACTCGGGACAGTATCACTGAAGCTTTCTTT	CASSLTRDSITEAFF
TRBJ1-1	TRBV10-3	TRBD1	TGTGCCATCAGTGGACAGGGGAACACTGAAGCTTTCTTT	CAISGQGNTEAFF
TRBJ2-7	TRBV7-2	TRBD2	TGTGCCAGCAGCTTAAATGTTCAAGCTAGCGGGAGGGCCGGACAGTACTTC	CASSLNVQASGRAGQYF
TRBJ1-4	TRBV5-6	.	TGTGCCAGCAGCCCCGCGCACTTTAATGAAAAACTGTTTTTT	CASSPAHFNEKLFF
TRBJ1-3	TRBV30	.	TGTGCCTGGAGTACAGCTGAGGGCCGCCTTTCTGGAAACACCATATATTTT	CAWSTAEGRLSGNTIYF
TRBJ2-7	TRBV29-1	TRBD1	TGCAGCGTTGAAGGGACAGGGGCCGAGCAGTACTTC	CSVEGTGAEQYF
TRBJ1-2	TRBV6-1	.	TGTGCCAGAAGTGCCGGGTATGGCTACACCTTC	CARSAGYGYTF
TRBJ2-7	TRBV7-9	TRBD1	TGTGCCAGCAGGCGACAGGGTATAGGCGAGCAGTACTTC	CASRRQGIGEQYF
TRBJ1-1	TRBV6-5	.	TGTGCCAGCAGTTACTCGATAGAGAACACTGAAGCTTTCTTT	CASSYSIENTEAFF
TRBJ2-1	TRBV29-1	.	TGCGGGGGCAGCTCCGACAATGAGCAGTTCTTC	CGGSSDNEQFF
TRBJ1-1	TRBV4-3	.	TGCGCCAGCAGCCAAGATCGGGAAGGATTTGAAGCTTTCTTT	CASSQDREGFEAFF
TRBJ2-7	TRBV14	.	TGTGCCAGCAGCCTCCGCGCGGGGGCGGGGGAGCAGTACTTC	CASSLRAGAGEQYF
TRBJ1-1	TRBV5-1	TRBD1	TGCGCCAGCAGCTTGGGACAGGGGCGTACTGAAGCTTTCTTT	CASSLGQGRTEAFF
TRBJ2-1	TRBV7-2	.	TGTGCCAGCAGCCTAGATCGACACAGAAATGAGCAGTTCTTC	CASSLDRHRNEQFF
TRBJ1-3	TRBV28	.	TGTGCCAGCAGACAGACTGGAAACACCATATATTTT	CASRQTGNTIYF
TRBJ1-2	TRBV5-1	TRBD1	TGCGCCAGCAGCTGGGACAGCTATGGCTACACCTTC	CASSWDSYGYTF
TRBJ1-6	TRBV5-1	.	TGCGCCAGCAGTTCCGGGAGGGGGAAAAATTCACCCCTCCACTTT	CASSSGRGKNSPLHF
TRBJ2-5	TRBV4-1	.	TGCGCCAGCAGCCAAGCATGGGGCGGAGAGACCCAGTACTTC	CASSQAWGGETQYF
TRBJ1-1	TRBV18	TRBD1	TGTGCCAGCTCACCACCGGGGGACAGGACTGAAGCTTTCTTT	CASSPPGDRTEAFF
TRBJ2-1	TRBV13	TRBD2	TGTGCCAGCAGCTTGGCGGGGGGGGTGGATGAGCAGTTCTTC	CASSLAGGVDEQFF
TRBJ1-1	TRBV6-5	TRBD1	TGTGCCAGCAGTAGCACAGGGGGTATGGCTTTCTTT	CASSSTGGMAFF
TRBJ1-1	TRBV9	.	TGTGCCAGCAGCGTAGCTACTGGAGGGAACACTGAAGCTTTCTTT	CASSVATGGNTEAFF
TRBJ2-3	TRBV5-6	.	TGTGCCAGCAGCTTATCTAGCGTAGCCCAGTATTTT	CASSLSSVAQYF
TRBJ1-1	TRBV11-3	TRBD1	TGTGCCAGCAGCTCGGACAGGGTGGCCACTGAAGCTTTCTTT	CASSSDRVATEAFF
TRBJ1-2	TRBV7-9	TRBD1	TGTGCCAGCAGCTCGCAGACAGGGGCTAACTATGGCTACACCTTC	CASSSQTGANYGYTF
TRBJ2-3	TRBV12-5	TRBD2	TGTGCTAGTGGTTTGGGACTAGCGGGAGGCACAGATACGCAGTATTTT	CASGLGLAGGTDTQYF
TRBJ2-1	TRBV19	.	TGTGCCAGTAGGGTTTTCAGGGCCTCCTACAATGAGCAGTTCTTC	CASRVFRASYNEQFF
TRBJ2-1	TRBV4-3	.	TGCGCCAGCAGCCAAGATCGTGGCAGAACTTACTACAATGAGCAGTTCTTC	CASSQDRGRTYYNEQFF
TRBJ2-7	TRBV5-1	TRBD1	TGCGCCAGCAGCGTGACAGGGGAGGCCCACGAGCAGTACTTC	CASSVTGEAHEQYF
TRBJ1-2	TRBV6-5	.	TGTGCCAGCAGTTACTCTGGGAGGGGCGTCTATGGCTACACCTTC	CASSYSGRGVYGYTF